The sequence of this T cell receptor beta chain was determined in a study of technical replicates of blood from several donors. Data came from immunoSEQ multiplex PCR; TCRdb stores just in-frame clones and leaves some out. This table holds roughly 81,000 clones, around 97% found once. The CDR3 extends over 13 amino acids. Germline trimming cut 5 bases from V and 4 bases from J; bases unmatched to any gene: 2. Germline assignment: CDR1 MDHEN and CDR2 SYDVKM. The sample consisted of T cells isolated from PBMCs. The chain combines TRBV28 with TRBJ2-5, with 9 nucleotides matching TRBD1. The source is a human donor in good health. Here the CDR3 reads CASSRQGGETQYF. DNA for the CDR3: TGTGCCAGCAGTCGACAGGGGGGAGAGACCCAGTACTTC.